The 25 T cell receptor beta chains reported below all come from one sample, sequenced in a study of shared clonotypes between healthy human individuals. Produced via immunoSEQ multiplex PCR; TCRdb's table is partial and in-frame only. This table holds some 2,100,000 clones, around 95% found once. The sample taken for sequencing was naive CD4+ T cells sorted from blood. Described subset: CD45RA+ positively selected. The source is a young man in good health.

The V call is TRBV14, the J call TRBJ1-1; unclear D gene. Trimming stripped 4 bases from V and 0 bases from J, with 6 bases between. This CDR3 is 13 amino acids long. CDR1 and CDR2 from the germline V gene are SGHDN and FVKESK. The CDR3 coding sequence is TGTGCCAGCAGCCTGAGGCTGAACACTGAAGCTTTCTTT. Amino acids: CASSLRLNTEAFF.

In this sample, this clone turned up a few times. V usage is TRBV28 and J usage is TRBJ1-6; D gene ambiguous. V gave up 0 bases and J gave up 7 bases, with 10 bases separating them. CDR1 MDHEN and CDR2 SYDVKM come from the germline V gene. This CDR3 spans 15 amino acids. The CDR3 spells CASSLWGRENSPLHF. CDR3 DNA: TGTGCCAGCAGTTTATGGGGAAGGGAGAATTCACCCCTCCACTTT.

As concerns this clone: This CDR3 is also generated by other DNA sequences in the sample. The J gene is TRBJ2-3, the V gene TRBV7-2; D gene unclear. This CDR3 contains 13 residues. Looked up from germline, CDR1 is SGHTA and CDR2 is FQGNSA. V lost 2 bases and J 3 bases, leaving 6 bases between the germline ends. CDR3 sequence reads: CASSLLGTDTQYF. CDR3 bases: TGTGCCAGCAGCTTACTTGGTACAGATACGCAGTATTTT.

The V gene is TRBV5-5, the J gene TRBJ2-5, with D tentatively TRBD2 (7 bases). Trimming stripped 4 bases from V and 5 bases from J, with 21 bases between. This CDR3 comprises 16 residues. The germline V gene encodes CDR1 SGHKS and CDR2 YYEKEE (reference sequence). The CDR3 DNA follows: TGTGCCAGCAGCCCGGCGGGGGCAGGGGCGTCTGAGACCCAGTACTTC. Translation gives CASSPAGAGASETQYF.

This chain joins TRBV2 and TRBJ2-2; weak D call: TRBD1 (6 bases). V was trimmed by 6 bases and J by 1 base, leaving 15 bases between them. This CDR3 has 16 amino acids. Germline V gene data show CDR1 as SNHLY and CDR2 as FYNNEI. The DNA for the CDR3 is TGTGCCAGCAGCGTCCAAGGACAGATGAACACCGGGGAGCTGTTTTTT. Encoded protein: CASSVQGQMNTGELFF. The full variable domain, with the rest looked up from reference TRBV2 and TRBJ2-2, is EPEVTQTPSHQVTQMGQEVILRCVPISNHLYFYWYRQILGQKVEFLVSFYNNEISEKSEIFDDQFSVERPDGSNFTLKIRSTKLEDSAMYFCASSVQGQMNTGELFFGEGSRLTVL.

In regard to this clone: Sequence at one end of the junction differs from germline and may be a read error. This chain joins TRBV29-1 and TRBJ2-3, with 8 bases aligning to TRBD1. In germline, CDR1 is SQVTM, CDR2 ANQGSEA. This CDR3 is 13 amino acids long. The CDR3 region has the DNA TGCAGCGTTGAACCTACCGGGACAGGTACGCAGTATTTT. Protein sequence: CSVEPTGTGTQYF.

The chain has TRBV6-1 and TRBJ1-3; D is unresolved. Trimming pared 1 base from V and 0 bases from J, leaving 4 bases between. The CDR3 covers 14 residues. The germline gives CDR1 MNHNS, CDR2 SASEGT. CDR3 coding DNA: TGTGCCAGCAGTGAAGGGGACTCTGGAAACACCATATATTTT. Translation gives CASSEGDSGNTIYF.

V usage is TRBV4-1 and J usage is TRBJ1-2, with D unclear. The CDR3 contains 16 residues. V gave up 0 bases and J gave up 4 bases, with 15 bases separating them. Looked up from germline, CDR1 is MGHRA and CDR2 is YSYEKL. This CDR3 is CASSQDHPGETYGYTF. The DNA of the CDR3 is TGCGCCAGCAGCCAAGATCACCCCGGAGAAACCTATGGCTACACCTTC.

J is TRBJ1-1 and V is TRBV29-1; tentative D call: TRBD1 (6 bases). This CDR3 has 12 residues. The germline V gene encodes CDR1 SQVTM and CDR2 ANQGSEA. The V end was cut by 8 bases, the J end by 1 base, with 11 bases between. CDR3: CSSRTENTEAFF. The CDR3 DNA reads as TGCAGCTCGCGGACAGAGAACACTGAAGCTTTCTTT.

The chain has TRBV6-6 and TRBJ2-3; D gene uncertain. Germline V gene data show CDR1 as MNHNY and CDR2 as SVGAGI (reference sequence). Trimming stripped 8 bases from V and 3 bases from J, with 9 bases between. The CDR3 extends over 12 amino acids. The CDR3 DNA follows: TGTGCCAGCCGTGGGAATACAGATACGCAGTATTTT. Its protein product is CASRGNTDTQYF.

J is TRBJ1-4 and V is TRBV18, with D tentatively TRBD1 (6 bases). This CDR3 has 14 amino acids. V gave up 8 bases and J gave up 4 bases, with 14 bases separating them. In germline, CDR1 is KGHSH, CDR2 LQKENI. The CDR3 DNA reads TGTGCCAGCGGAGACGGGACAAATAATGAAAAACTGTTTTTT. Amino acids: CASGDGTNNEKLFF. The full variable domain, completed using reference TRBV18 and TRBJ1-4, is NAGVMQNPRHLVRRRGQEARLRCSPMKGHSHVYWYRQLPEEGLKFMVYLQKENIIDESGMPKERFSAEFPKEGPSILRIQQVVRGDSAAYFCASGDGTNNEKLFFGSGTQLSVL.

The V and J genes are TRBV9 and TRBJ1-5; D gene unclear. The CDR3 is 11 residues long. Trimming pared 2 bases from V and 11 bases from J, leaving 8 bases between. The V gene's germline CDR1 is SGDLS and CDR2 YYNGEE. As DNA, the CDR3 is TGTGCCAGCAGCGTGGTGTCAGCCCAGCATTTT. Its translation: CASSVVSAQHF.

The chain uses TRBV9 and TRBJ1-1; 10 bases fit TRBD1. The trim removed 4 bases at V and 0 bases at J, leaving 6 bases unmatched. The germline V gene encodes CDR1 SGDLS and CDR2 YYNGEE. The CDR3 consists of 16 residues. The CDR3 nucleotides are TGTGCCAGCAGCTCCGGGACAGGGGCCTTGAACACTGAAGCTTTCTTT. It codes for CASSSGTGALNTEAFF.

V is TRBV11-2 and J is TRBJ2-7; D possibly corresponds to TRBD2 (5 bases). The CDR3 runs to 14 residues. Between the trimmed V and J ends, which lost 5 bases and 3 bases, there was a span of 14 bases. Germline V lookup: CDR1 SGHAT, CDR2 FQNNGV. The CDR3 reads CASSPLTGNYEQYF. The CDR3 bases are TGTGCCAGCAGCCCTTTAACGGGGAACTACGAGCAGTACTTC.

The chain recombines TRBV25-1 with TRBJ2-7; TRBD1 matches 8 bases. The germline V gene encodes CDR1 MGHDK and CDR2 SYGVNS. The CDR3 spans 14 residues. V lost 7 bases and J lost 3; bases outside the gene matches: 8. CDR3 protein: CASNKGTGDYEQYF. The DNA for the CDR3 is TGTGCCAGCAATAAAGGGACAGGAGACTACGAGCAGTACTTC.

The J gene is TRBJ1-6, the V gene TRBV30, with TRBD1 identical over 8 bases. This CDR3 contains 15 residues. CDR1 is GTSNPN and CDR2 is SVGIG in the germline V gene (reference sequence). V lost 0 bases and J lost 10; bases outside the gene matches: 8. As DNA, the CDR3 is TGTGCCTGGAGTGTACGGACAGGGAGCGGATCACCCCTCCACTTT. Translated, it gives CAWSVRTGSGSPLHF.

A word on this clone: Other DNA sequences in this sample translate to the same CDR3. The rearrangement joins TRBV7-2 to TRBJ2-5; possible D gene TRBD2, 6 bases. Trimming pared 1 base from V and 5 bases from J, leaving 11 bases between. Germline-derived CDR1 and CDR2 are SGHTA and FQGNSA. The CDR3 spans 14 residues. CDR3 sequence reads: CASSLGGTAETQYF. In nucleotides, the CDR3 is TGTGCCAGCAGCTTAGGCGGGACTGCGGAGACCCAGTACTTC.

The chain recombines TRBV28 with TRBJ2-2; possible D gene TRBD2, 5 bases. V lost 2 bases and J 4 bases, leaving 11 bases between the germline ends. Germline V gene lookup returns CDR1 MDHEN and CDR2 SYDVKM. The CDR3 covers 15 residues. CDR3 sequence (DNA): TGTGCCAGCAGTTTACCGGGCGGGCTCACCGGGGAGCTGTTTTTT. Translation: CASSLPGGLTGELFF.

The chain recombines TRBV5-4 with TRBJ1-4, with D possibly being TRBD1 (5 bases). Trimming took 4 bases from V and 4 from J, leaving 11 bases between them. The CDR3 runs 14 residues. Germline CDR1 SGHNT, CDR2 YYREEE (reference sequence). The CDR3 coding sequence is TGTGCCAGCAGCCAGGGACTTCTTAATGAAAAACTGTTTTTT. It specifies CASSQGLLNEKLFF.

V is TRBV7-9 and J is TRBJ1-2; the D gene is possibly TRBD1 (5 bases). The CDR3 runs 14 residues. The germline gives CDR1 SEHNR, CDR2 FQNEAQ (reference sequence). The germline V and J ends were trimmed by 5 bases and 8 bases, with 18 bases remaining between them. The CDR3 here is CASSAPGAGGGYTF. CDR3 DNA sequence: TGTGCCAGCAGCGCCCCCGGGGCAGGAGGCGGCTACACCTTC.

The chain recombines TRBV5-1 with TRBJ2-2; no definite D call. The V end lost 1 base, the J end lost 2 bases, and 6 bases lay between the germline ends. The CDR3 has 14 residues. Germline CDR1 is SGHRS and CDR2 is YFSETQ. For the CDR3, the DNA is TGCGCCAGCAGCTTGAAGATCAACACCGGGGAGCTGTTTTTT. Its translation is CASSLKINTGELFF.

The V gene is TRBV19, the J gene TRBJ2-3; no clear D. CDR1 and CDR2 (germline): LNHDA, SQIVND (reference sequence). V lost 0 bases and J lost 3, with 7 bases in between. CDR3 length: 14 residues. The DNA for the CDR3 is TGTGCCAGTAGTATAGATCCTACTACAGATACGCAGTATTTT. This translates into CASSIDPTTDTQYF. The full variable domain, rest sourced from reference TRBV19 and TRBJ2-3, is DGGITQSPKYLFRKEGQNVTLSCEQNLNHDAMYWYRQDPGQGLRLIYYSQIVNDFQKGDIAEGYSVSREKKESFPLTVTSAQKNPTAFYLCASSIDPTTDTQYFGPGTRLTVL.

In DNA form, the CDR3 reads TGTGCCAGCAGCTATTCCGCTGCCGGAAGCTACGAGCAGTACTTC. This gives the protein CASSYSAAGSYEQYF. The V and J genes are TRBV6-5 and TRBJ2-7; D gene uncertain. V dropped 6 bases and J dropped 3 bases, with 18 bases sitting between them. CDR1 and CDR2 (germline): MNHEY, SVGAGI. The CDR3 runs 15 residues.

CDR3 nucleotide sequence: TGTGCCACGTCCCCCGGGACTAGCGGGGGTGAGCAGTACTTC. This encodes CATSPGTSGGEQYF. The J gene is TRBJ2-7, the V gene TRBV10-3; 14 bases map to TRBD2. Germline assignment: CDR1 ENHRY and CDR2 SYGVKD. Germline trimming cut 10 bases from V and 7 bases from J; bases unmatched to any gene: 9. This CDR3 is built from 14 residues.

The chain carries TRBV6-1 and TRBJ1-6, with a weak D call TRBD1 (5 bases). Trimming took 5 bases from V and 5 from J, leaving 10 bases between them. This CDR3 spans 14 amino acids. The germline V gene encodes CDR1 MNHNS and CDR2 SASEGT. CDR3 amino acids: CASSPQGNNSPLHF. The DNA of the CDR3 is TGTGCCAGCAGTCCCCAGGGCAATAATTCACCCCTCCACTTT.